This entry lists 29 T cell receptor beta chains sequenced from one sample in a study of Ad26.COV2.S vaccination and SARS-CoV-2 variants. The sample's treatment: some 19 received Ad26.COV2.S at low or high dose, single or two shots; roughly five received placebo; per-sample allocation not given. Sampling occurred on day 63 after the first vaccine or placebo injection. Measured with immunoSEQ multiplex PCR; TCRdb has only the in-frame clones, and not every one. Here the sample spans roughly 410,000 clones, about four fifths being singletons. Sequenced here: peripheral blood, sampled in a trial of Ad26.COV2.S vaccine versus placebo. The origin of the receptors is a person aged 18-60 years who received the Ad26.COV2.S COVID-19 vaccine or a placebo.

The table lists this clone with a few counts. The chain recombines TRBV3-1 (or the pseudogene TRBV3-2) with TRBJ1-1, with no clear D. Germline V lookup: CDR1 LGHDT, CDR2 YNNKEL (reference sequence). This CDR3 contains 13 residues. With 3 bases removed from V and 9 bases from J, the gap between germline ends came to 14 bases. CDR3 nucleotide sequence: TGTGCCAGCAGCCAGGTAACGATAAAGAAAGCTTTCTTT. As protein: CASSQVTIKKAFF.

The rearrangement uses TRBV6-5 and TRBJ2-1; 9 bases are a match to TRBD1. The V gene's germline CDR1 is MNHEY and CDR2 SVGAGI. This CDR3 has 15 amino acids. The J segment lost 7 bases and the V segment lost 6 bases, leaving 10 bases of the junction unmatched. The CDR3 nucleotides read TGTGCCAGCAGCCCCGACAGGGGGAAAAATAATGAGCAGTTCTTC. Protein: CASSPDRGKNNEQFF.

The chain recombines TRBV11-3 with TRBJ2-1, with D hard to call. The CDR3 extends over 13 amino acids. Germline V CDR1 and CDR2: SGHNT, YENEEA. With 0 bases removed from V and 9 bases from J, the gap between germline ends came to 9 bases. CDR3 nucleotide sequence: TGTGCCAGCAGCTTAGAACCTGAAGGTGAGCAGTTCTTC. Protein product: CASSLEPEGEQFF.

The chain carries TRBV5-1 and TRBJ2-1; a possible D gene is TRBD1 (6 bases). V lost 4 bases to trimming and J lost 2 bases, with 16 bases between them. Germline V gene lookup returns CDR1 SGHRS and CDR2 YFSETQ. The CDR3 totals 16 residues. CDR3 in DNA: TGCGCCAGCAGCCCACAACAGGGTGGAGCCTACAATGAGCAGTTCTTC. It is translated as CASSPQQGGAYNEQFF.

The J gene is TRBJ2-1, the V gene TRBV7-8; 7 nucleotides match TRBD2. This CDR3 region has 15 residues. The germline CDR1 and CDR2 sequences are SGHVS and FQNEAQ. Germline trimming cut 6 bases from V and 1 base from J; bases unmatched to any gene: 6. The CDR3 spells CASRAGGRSYNEQFF. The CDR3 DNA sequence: TGTGCCAGCAGGGCCGGGGGGAGGTCCTACAATGAGCAGTTCTTC.

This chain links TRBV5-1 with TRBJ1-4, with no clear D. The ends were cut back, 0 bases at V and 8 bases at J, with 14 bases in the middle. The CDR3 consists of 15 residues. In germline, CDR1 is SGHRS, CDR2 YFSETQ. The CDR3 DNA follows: TGCGCCAGCAGCTTGGCCGGGAACACGGGAGAAAAACTGTTTTTT. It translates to CASSLAGNTGEKLFF.

The CDR3 protein is CASSRDREAGYTF. The CDR3 bases are TGTGCCAGCAGCCGGGACAGGGAAGCTGGCTACACCTTC. The chain uses TRBV7-8 and TRBJ1-2; 9 positions match TRBD1. Per germline, CDR1 SGHVS and CDR2 FQNEAQ. This CDR3 is 13 amino acids long. With V trimmed by 5 bases and J by 7 bases, 5 bases remained unmatched.

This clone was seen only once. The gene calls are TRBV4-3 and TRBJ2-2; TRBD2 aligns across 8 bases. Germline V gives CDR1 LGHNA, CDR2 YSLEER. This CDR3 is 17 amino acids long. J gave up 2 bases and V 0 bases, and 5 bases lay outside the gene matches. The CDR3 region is CASSQDDAGGNTGELFF. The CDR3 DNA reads TGCGCCAGCAGCCAAGACGACGCGGGGGGTAACACCGGGGAGCTGTTTTTT.

This CDR3 reads CASSADSSYNSPLHF. For the CDR3, the DNA is TGTGCCAGCAGCGCGGACAGCTCCTATAATTCACCCCTCCACTTT. The genes are TRBV9 and TRBJ1-6, with D perhaps TRBD1 (6 bases). CDR1 SGDLS and CDR2 YYNGEE come from the germline V gene. V was pared by 3 bases and J by 0 bases, with 7 bases between. The CDR3 consists of 15 residues. Full variable domain (outside the CDR3, taken from reference TRBV9 and TRBJ1-6): DSGVTQTPKHLITATGQRVTLRCSPRSGDLSVYWYQQSLDQGLQFLIQYYNGEERAKGNILERFSAQQFPDLHSELNLSSLELGDSALYFCASSADSSYNSPLHFGNGTRLTVT.

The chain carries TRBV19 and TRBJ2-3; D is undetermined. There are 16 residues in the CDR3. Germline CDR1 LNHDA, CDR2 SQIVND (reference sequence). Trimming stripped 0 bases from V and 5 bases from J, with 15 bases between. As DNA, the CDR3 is TGTGCCAGTAGTATAGATCCCCCGGGCTATGAAGATACGCAGTATTTT. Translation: CASSIDPPGYEDTQYF.

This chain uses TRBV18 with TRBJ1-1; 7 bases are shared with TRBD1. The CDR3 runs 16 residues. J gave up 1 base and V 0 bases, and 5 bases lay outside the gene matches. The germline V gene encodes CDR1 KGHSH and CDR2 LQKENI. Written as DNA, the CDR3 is TGTGCCAGCTCACCACCTTGGGACAGAGAGAACACTGAAGCTTTCTTT. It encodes CASSPPWDRENTEAFF.

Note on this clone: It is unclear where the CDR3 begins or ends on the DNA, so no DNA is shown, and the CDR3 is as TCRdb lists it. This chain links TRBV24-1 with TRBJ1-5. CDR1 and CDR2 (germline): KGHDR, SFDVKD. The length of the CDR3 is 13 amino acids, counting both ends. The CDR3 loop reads CATSDFGEGPQHF.

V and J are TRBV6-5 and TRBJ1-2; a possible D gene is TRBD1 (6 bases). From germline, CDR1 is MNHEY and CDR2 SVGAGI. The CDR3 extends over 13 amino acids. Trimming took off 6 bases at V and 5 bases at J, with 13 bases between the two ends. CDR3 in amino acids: CASSPDRHYGYTF. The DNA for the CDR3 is TGTGCCAGCAGCCCAGACAGGCATTATGGCTACACCTTC.

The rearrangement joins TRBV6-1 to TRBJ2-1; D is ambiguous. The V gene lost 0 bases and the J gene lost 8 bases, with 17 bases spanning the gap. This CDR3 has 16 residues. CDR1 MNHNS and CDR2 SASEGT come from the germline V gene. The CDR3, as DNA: TGTGCCAGCAGTGAAGCGCGAGACTCCACCGGCGATGAGCAGTTCTTC. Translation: CASSEARDSTGDEQFF.

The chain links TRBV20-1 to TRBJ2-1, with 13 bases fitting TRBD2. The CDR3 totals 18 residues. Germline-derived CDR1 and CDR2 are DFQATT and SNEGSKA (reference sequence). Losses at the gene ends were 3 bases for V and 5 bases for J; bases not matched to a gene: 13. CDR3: CSASTSGRAGFGNNEQFF. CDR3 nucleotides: TGCAGTGCTAGTACTAGCGGGAGGGCCGGTTTCGGAAACAATGAGCAGTTCTTC.

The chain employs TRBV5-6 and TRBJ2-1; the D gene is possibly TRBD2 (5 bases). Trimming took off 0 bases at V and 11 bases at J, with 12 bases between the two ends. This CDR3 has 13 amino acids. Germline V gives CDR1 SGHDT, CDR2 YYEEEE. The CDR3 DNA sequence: TGTGCCAGCAGCTTGGCCGGGCCGGGGAAGCAGTTCTTC. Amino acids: CASSLAGPGKQFF.

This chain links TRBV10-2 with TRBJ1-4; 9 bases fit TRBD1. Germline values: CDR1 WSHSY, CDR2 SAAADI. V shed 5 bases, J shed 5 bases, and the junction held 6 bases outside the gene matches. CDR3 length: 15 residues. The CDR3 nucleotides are TGCGCCAGCAGTCCCACAGGGGGCGAAAATGAAAAACTGTTTTTT. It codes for CASSPTGGENEKLFF.

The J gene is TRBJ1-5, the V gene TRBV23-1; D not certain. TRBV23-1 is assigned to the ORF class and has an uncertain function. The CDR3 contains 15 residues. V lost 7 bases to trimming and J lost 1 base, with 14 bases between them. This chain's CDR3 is CASKCRKGSNQPQHF. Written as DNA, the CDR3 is TGCGCCAGCAAATGTCGAAAAGGGAGCAATCAGCCCCAGCATTTT.

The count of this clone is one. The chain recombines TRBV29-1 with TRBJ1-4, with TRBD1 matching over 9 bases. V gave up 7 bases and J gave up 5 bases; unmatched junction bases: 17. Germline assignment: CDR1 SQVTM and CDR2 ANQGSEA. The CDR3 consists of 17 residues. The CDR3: CSARLRSDRGVNEKLFF. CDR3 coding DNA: TGCAGCGCGCGGCTCCGCTCGGACAGGGGAGTGAATGAAAAACTGTTTTTT.

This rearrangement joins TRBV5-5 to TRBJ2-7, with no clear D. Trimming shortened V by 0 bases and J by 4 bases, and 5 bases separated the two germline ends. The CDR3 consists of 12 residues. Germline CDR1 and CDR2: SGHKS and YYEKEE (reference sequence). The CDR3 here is CASSLEVYEQYF. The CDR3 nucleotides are TGTGCCAGCAGCTTGGAGGTTTACGAGCAGTACTTC. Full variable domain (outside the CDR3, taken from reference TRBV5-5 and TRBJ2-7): DAGVTQSPTHLIKTRGQQVTLRCSPISGHKSVSWYQQVLGQGPQFIFQYYEKEERGRGNFPDRFSARQFPNYSSELNVNALLLGDSALYLCASSLEVYEQYFGPGTRLTVT.

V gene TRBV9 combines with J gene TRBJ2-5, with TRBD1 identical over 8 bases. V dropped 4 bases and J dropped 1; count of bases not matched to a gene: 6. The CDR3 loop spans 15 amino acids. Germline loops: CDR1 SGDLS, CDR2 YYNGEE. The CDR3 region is CASSPGQGPQETQYF. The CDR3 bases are TGTGCCAGCAGCCCCGGACAGGGCCCCCAAGAGACCCAGTACTTC.

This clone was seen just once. CDR3 in amino acids: CASSYGVGLNYGYTF. CDR3 coding DNA: TGTGCCAGCAGTTACGGTGTCGGATTGAACTATGGCTACACCTTC. The chain carries TRBV6-5 and TRBJ1-2; D call uncertain. Germline V CDR1 and CDR2: MNHEY, SVGAGI. The CDR3 consists of 15 residues. The V end was cut by 2 bases, the J end by 2 bases, with 12 bases between.

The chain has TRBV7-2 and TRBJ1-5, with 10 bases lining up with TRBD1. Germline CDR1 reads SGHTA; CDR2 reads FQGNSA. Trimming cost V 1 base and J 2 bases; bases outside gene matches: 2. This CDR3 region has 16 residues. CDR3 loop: CASSLGDRGRNQPQHF. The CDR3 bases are TGTGCCAGCAGCTTAGGGGACAGGGGACGCAATCAGCCCCAGCATTTT. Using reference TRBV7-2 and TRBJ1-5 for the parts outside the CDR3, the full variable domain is GAGVSQSPSNKVTEKGKDVELRCDPISGHTALYWYRQSLGQGLEFLIYFQGNSAPDKSGLPSDRFSAERTGGSVSTLTIQRTQQEDSAVYLCASSLGDRGRNQPQHFGDGTRLSIL.

The CDR3, as DNA: TGTGCCAGCAGTTACTCGAACAGGGTTCGGGGCTACACCTTC. Translating gives CASSYSNRVRGYTF. This chain connects TRBV6-5 to TRBJ1-2, with D possibly TRBD1 on 6 matching bases. The germline gives CDR1 MNHEY, CDR2 SVGAGI. Trimming cost V 0 bases and J 8 bases, with 13 bases left between them. CDR3 length: 14 residues.

CDR3 in amino acids: CASSSWVLAGELFF. The CDR3 bases are TGTGCCAGCAGCTCCTGGGTGCTCGCCGGGGAGCTGTTTTTT. The rearrangement uses TRBV11-2 and TRBJ2-2; D is unclear. The CDR3 consists of 14 residues. CDR1 and CDR2 from the germline V gene are SGHAT and FQNNGV. V was cut by 4 bases and J by 6 bases, with 12 bases left in between.

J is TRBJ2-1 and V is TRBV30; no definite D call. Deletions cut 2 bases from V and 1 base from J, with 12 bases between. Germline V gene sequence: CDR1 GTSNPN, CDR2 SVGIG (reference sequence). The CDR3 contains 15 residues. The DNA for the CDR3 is TGTGCCTGGAGTAACGTCGGTATTTCCTACAATGAGCAGTTCTTC. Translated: CAWSNVGISYNEQFF.

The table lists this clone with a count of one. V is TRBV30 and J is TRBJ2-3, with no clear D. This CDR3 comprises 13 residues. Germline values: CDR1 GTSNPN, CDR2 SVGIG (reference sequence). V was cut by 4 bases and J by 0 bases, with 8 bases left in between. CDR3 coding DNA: TGTGCCTGGAAGGCCCTGAGCACAGATACGCAGTATTTT. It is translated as CAWKALSTDTQYF.

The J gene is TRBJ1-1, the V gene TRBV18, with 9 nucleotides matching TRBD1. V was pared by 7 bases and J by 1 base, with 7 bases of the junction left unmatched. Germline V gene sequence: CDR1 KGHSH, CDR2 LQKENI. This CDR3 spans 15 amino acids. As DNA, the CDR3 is TGTGCCAGCTTATACCAGGACAGGGGGAACACTGAAGCTTTCTTT. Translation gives CASLYQDRGNTEAFF.

CDR3 sequence: CASSGNNEQFF. The CDR3 nucleotides are TGTGCCAGCAGCGGAAACAATGAGCAGTTCTTC. The chain carries TRBV2 and TRBJ2-1, with no clear D. Trimming took off 6 bases at V and 5 bases at J, with 5 bases between the two ends. Germline CDR1 SNHLY, CDR2 FYNNEI. The CDR3 has 11 amino acids.